The source of this TCR beta chain is a study of T-cell memory formation after mild COVID-19. The wider study: TCR clusters showed largely donor specificity. General study results and limits: Cross-reactive memory seemingly joined, as some responding clones were found in pre-infection memory. Contracting CD4+ clones lay largely in CM and EM, with CD8+ ones residing in EMRA.

Notes on this clonotype: Its antigen is unknown.

CDR3 length equals 13 residues. Germline V gives CDR1 SGHAT, CDR2 FQNNGV. With V trimmed by 5 bases and J by 6 bases, 6 bases remained unmatched. TCR alpha and TCR beta cDNA libraries carrying sample barcodes and UMIs came from 5'RACE with constant-segment primers. TCRdb called the 5' RACE reads again in MiXCR, with one record for every CDR3 protein. The sample lists about 49,000 distinct CDR3 sequences, about 7% occurring once. This sequence joins TRBV11-2 and TRBJ2-7, with 8 nucleotides matching TRBD1. Sequencing was done on a sample of PBMCs or a T cell subset sorted from them (not recorded which). The TCR was taken from a man aged 18 to 35 who had mild COVID-19 (a few samples of this study predate the infection). Cell type and time point are not known. The CDR3 sequence: CASSTRGRFEQYF. The CDR3 nucleotides read TGTGCCAGCAGCACCAGGGGGCGGTTCGAGCAGTACTTC.